This is a list of T cell receptor beta chains from one sample in a study of blood T cell repertoires in COVID-19. Method: immunoSEQ multiplex PCR; TCRdb's copy keeps in-frame clones and lacks some. This table has 150,000 to 200,000 clones, 90% appearing once. Sequenced: peripheral blood. Receptors originate from a man aged 50-60 years with acute or convalescent COVID-19. Both conserved end residues are part of each CDR3. A D gene is named only where the DNA matches it firmly. The size of a clone is reported for some rows only, either as once, few or many, or as a class for expanded clones.

TGCGCCAGCAGCCTCCCCAGGGGGACGAACACCGGGGAGCTGTTTTTT	CASSLPRGTNTGELFF	TRBJ2-2	TRBV4-1	TRBD1	NA
TGTGCCAGCAGTCCGTTGGGACAGGGGACTGAAGCTTTCTTT	CASSPLGQGTEAFF	TRBJ1-1	TRBV27	TRBD1	NA
TGTGCCAGCAGCCTACAGGGGACTGGAAACACCATATATTTT	CASSLQGTGNTIYF	TRBJ1-3	TRBV4-2	TRBD1	NA
TGTGCCTGGAATTCCGGGGGCTACAATGAGCAGTTCTTC	CAWNSGGYNEQFF	TRBJ2-1	TRBV30	NA	NA
TGTGCCAGCAGTGAACGAGGGGACAGGGCAACTAATGAAAAACTGTTTTTT	CASSERGDRATNEKLFF	TRBJ1-4	TRBV2	TRBD1	few
TGTGCCAGCAAGACTAGCGGGAGCGACGAGCAGTACTTC	CASKTSGSDEQYF	TRBJ2-7	TRBV27	TRBD2	NA
TGCGCCAGCAGCCAACAACTGAGCGGGGGGGGTAGCAATGAGCAGTTCTTC	CASSQQLSGGGSNEQFF	TRBJ2-1	TRBV4-3	TRBD2	NA
TGCAGTGCTAGTAGACTAGCGGGGGGTACCACCTCCGGGGAGCTGTTTTTT	CSASRLAGGTTSGELFF	TRBJ2-2	TRBV20-1	TRBD2	NA
TGTGCCAGTAGTCGCGGCGGGACGGGGGACCAAGAGACCCAGTACTTC	CASSRGGTGDQETQYF	TRBJ2-5	TRBV19	NA	once
TGTGCCAGCAGCGTAGCTGTGGTATCGCTAGCGGGGCTTACCGGGGAGCTGTTTTTT	CASSVAVVSLAGLTGELFF	TRBJ2-2	TRBV9	TRBD2	NA
TGTGCCAGCAGCCAAGGAGGCCTAGTAGCGCAGGGGGGAAACATTCAGTACTTC	CASSQGGLVAQGGNIQYF	TRBJ2-4	TRBV4-2	NA	NA
TGTGCCAGCAGCCAGTCGAGTGCTGGGGCCAACGTCCTGACTTTC	CASSQSSAGANVLTF	TRBJ2-6	TRBV3-1/TRBV3-2	NA	NA
TGCGCCAGCAGACGCGAAGCGGGGACCGGGGAGCTGTTTTTT	CASRREAGTGELFF	TRBJ2-2	TRBV4-1	TRBD2	many
TGTGCCAGCAGCACAGACAGGGGCTATGGCTACACCTTC	CASSTDRGYGYTF	TRBJ1-2	TRBV9	TRBD1	NA
TGTGCCAGCAGTTACGGACAGAGAGGAAACACCATATATTTT	CASSYGQRGNTIYF	TRBJ1-3	TRBV6-6	NA	NA
TGTGCCGACCGACAACAGTCTGGAAACACCATATATTTT	CADRQQSGNTIYF	TRBJ1-3	TRBV12-3/TRBV12-4	NA	NA
TGTGCCAGCAGCTTAGCGACAGAGATCTACGAGCAGTACTTC	CASSLATEIYEQYF	TRBJ2-7	TRBV7-2	NA	once
TGTGCCAGCTCAACAAACAATGAGCAGTTCTTC	CASSTNNEQFF	TRBJ2-1	TRBV18	NA	NA
TGTGCCAGCAGCTCTGGGCCACAGGGGTGGGAGACCCAGTACTTC	CASSSGPQGWETQYF	TRBJ2-5	TRBV11-2	TRBD1	few
TGTGCCAGCAGTTTAGGGCGGGGGGAGAACAATGAGCAGTTCTTC	CASSLGRGENNEQFF	TRBJ2-1	TRBV28	TRBD2	NA
TGCGCCAGCAGCACAGGGTCAGGGGGTGAAAAACTGTTTTTT	CASSTGSGGEKLFF	TRBJ1-4	TRBV5-1	TRBD1	once
TGTGCCAGCAGTTACAGGGATACCTACAATGAGCAGTTCTTC	CASSYRDTYNEQFF	TRBJ2-1	TRBV27	NA	NA
TGTGCCAGCAGCAACTCCCCGGAGGCAGCGGGATTTTACGAGCAGTACTTC	CASSNSPEAAGFYEQYF	TRBJ2-7	TRBV7-9	TRBD2	once